Below are 14 T cell receptor beta chains sequenced from a single sample in a study of shared clonotypes between healthy human individuals. The method was immunoSEQ multiplex PCR; TCRdb's version includes in-frame clones alone and lacks a portion of them. Altogether about 580,000 clones are present, 98% being singletons, with the ten largest covering 0.3%. Naive-designated CD8 cells lacked CD45RO, were positively enriched for CCR7, and omitted terminally differentiated effector memory CD45RA+ cells. Material: naive CD8+ T cells sorted from blood. Receptors originate from a young man in good health.

This chain joins TRBV5-1 and TRBJ2-5; 9 bases agree with TRBD1. Germline values: CDR1 SGHRS, CDR2 YFSETQ. CDR3 length: 17 residues. With 0 bases clipped from V and 3 bases from J, the junction kept 9 bases outside the gene matches. The CDR3 loop reads CASSLGGTGILEETQYF. CDR3 bases: TGCGCCAGCAGCTTGGGTGGGACAGGGATATTGGAAGAGACCCAGTACTTC.

This clone has just one count. The V call is TRBV5-1, the J call TRBJ2-7; the D gene is possibly TRBD2 (6 bases). Trimming shortened V by 4 bases and J by 7 bases, and 21 bases separated the two germline ends. Per germline, CDR1 SGHRS and CDR2 YFSETQ. This CDR3 comprises 15 residues. The CDR3 region is CASSITSRGSIEQYF. The CDR3 DNA follows: TGCGCCAGCAGCATAACTAGCCGTGGTAGTATTGAGCAGTACTTC.

The V call is TRBV7-9, the J call TRBJ2-7; 7 bases are a match to TRBD1. CDR3 length: 15 residues. Germline V lookup: CDR1 SEHNR, CDR2 FQNEAQ (reference sequence). Trimming cost V 5 bases and J 5 bases; bases outside gene matches: 12. CDR3 coding DNA: TGTGCCAGCAGCCCTCCCCAGGGACAGCCCCACGAGCAGTACTTC. It specifies CASSPPQGQPHEQYF.

The chain has TRBV27 and TRBJ2-7; possibly TRBD1 for D (6 bases). V was cut by 3 bases and J by 3 bases, with 15 bases left in between. Germline values: CDR1 MNHEY, CDR2 SMNVEV (reference sequence). The length of the CDR3 is 15 residues. The CDR3 bases are TGTGCCAGCAGTTTGGCCAGGGGTGTACACTACGAGCAGTACTTC. It codes for CASSLARGVHYEQYF.

CDR3 residues: CASSQEGGTANTEAFF. DNA for the CDR3: TGTGCCAGCAGCCAAGAAGGAGGGACAGCAAACACTGAAGCTTTCTTT. The V gene is TRBV14, the J gene TRBJ1-1; 7 positions match TRBD1. The V gene end was trimmed by 0 bases and the J gene end by 2 bases; junction bases not matched to a gene: 6. This CDR3 is built from 16 residues. Germline V gives CDR1 SGHDN, CDR2 FVKESK.

J is TRBJ1-1 and V is TRBV28; D perhaps matches TRBD1 (6 bases). Germline V gives CDR1 MDHEN, CDR2 SYDVKM. Between the trimmed V and J ends, which lost 8 bases and 5 bases, there was a span of 18 bases. The CDR3 length is 14 residues. The CDR3 sequence is CASGGAEEWTEAFF. The CDR3 DNA reads TGTGCCAGCGGGGGGGCGGAAGAGTGGACTGAAGCTTTCTTT.

V and J are TRBV27 and TRBJ2-1; 7 bases match TRBD2. Germline assignment: CDR1 MNHEY and CDR2 SMNVEV (reference sequence). CDR3 size: 14 residues. After removal of 5 bases from V and 6 bases from J, the junction contained 7 bases not matched to a gene. The CDR3 DNA reads TGTGCCAGCAGTCCCGGGACTATAGGCAATGAGCAGTTCTTC. This encodes CASSPGTIGNEQFF.

The V gene is TRBV5-1, the J gene TRBJ2-7; TRBD2 is a possible D gene (7 bases). CDR3 length: 15 residues. Trimming shortened V by 0 bases and J by 2 bases, and 12 bases separated the two germline ends. Germline V lookup: CDR1 SGHRS, CDR2 YFSETQ. DNA for the CDR3: TGCGCCAGCAGCTTGGTTGGGGGGGCCCCCTACGAGCAGTACTTC. This codes for CASSLVGGAPYEQYF.

This chain links TRBV27 with TRBJ1-2, with 8 bases lining up with TRBD1. This CDR3 is 13 amino acids long. The germline V gene encodes CDR1 MNHEY and CDR2 SMNVEV (reference sequence). V was pared by 2 bases and J by 6 bases, with 2 bases of the junction left unmatched. The CDR3: CASSLTGQDGYTF. The CDR3 coding sequence is TGTGCCAGCAGTTTAACGGGACAGGATGGCTACACCTTC.

The sample holds one count of this clone. The chain uses TRBV6-5 and TRBJ1-5, with D unclear. CDR1 and CDR2 from the germline V gene are MNHEY and SVGAGI. The V end was cut by 4 bases, the J end by 0 bases, with 7 bases between. The CDR3 spans 14 residues. In DNA form, the CDR3 reads TGTGCCAGCAGTTCCTTGTATAGCAATCAGCCCCAGCATTTT. This gives the protein CASSSLYSNQPQHF.

This chain joins TRBV10-3 and TRBJ2-1, with D possibly called TRBD1 or TRBD2 (5 bases each). Germline V gene lookup returns CDR1 ENHRY and CDR2 SYGVKD. This CDR3 spans 16 amino acids. Deletions cut 7 bases from V and 1 base from J, with 17 bases between. The CDR3 nucleotides read TGTGCCATCAACCAAAACCGGGACGCTTCCTACAATGAGCAGTTCTTC. This encodes CAINQNRDASYNEQFF.

This chain connects TRBV4-3 to TRBJ1-1; TRBD1 matches at 7 bases. Germline values: CDR1 LGHNA, CDR2 YSLEER. J lost 4 bases, V lost 2 bases, and 7 bases had no gene match. The CDR3 contains 15 residues. Here the CDR3 reads CASSQQGGMSTEAFF. The CDR3, as DNA: TGCGCCAGCAGCCAACAGGGGGGGATGAGCACTGAAGCTTTCTTT.

CDR3 DNA sequence: TGTGCCTGGGGAGGCGGGACAGGGGACACCGGGGAGCTGTTTTTT. Residues: CAWGGGTGDTGELFF. This chain connects TRBV30 to TRBJ2-2; 10 nucleotides line up with TRBD1. This CDR3 is 15 amino acids long. In germline, CDR1 is GTSNPN, CDR2 SVGIG (reference sequence). V lost 5 bases and J lost 3; bases outside the gene matches: 6.

This rearrangement joins TRBV18 to TRBJ1-5; 9 bases match TRBD1. The CDR3 covers 17 residues. Germline V gene data show CDR1 as KGHSH and CDR2 as LQKENI. V gave up 3 bases and J gave up 2 bases; unmatched junction bases: 8. The CDR3 DNA reads as TGTGCCAGCTCACCGGAGGGACAGGGTTATGGCAATCAGCCCCAGCATTTT. Encoded protein: CASSPEGQGYGNQPQHF.